This T cell receptor (beta chain) was identified in a study of cytomegalovirus exposure and HLA in healthy donors (dated by TCRdb to 2016 to 2017). With respect to the entire study: An earlier analysis of some 620 of the donors reported 276 Gb of sequence data and around 100 million unique TCR beta sequences obtained from some 170 million T cells. An early release that covered roughly 600 HLA-typed donors contained 250 to 350 gigabases of sequencing data and 70 million to 100 million unique TCR sequences. The genetic ancestry cluster associated with self-reported Caucasian donors included 65% to 90% of the roughly 400 genotyped donors. The study aimed to test whether signatures of past pathogen exposure could be identified by cataloging public T cell receptors. The T cell repertoires of 666 subjects were profiled by immunosequencing and related to cytomegalovirus serostatus. Besides the first cohort of around 670 subjects, a separate validation cohort made up of 120 different subjects was used. To predict cytomegalovirus infection status, the study combined high-throughput TCR immunosequencing, statistical association of individual TCRs with disease status, and machine learning. A later analysis re-analyzed previously published TCR beta repertoires from 666 donors and added high-resolution HLA genotyping to study TCR occurrence patterns. Rather than drawing on any new phenotypic data, the later analysis identified candidate immune exposures from TCR beta sequences and the way those sequences occurred across donors. In an earlier analysis of a few hundred of the donors, high-throughput TCR beta sequencing was used to judge whether each TCR beta V gene segment behaved as functional or pseudogenic. Donor age, sex, ethnicity and CMV serostatus were compiled alongside the repertoire data. A later genetic analysis took genome-wide SNP genotypes for about 55% of the 666 donors and used that subset as a discovery cohort. Every repertoire in the discovery cohort had been generated on one and the same sequencing platform. Both class I and class II loci were covered by HLA typing, at four-digit resolution. Typing coverage varied by locus: about 629-630 donors for A, B, C, DRB1 and DQB1; approximately 500 for DQA1; about 570 for DPA1; about 450 for DPB1. About five DR-DQ haplotypes were treated as single units for association and clustering because of strong linkage in the cohort. Among about 410 genotyped donors of the cohort, an average of approximately 240,000 unique TCR beta nucleotide sequences was sequenced per donor, of which roughly 17% were non-productive. What the research found in general, with its limitations: For the cohort, immune exposure information was limited to CMV serostatus. It was suggested by the authors that the approach could potentially be generalized to other disease states and immunological phenotypes. Only TCR beta chains were sequenced in this cohort, and the absence of alpha or paired-chain data limited detectable features. When HLA alleles, especially DR and DQ, strongly co-occurred, attributing TCR associations to individual alleles was difficult. An association between a missense DCLRE1C variant and V-gene and J-gene trimming of TCR beta chains was found in a later genetic analysis and replicated in an independent cohort. Across donors, most TCR sequences were observed very rarely, whereas some public TCRs were present in many individuals. Broadly in line with IMGT annotations, most TCR beta V segments showed up in productive rearrangements about 90% or about 30% of the time in an earlier analysis of approximately 600 of the donors. A later analysis associated 15,000 to 20,000 TCR beta sequences with specific HLA alleles at a false discovery rate of 0.05. A further reported finding was that TCR beta sequences accurately predicted the HLA-A and HLA-B alleles for most subjects in the first cohort. Over 15 rarely observed V segments, including chromosome 9 orphons, were excluded from the earlier analysis of some 590 of the donors because counts were too low. In both the original and validation cohorts, the classifier was reported to diagnose cytomegalovirus status with high specificity and sensitivity. In a later genetic analysis, fewer N-insertions in productive TCRs were reported among donors in an Asian-associated ancestry cluster than the roughly 700-donor mean. In vitro tests confirmed that a few of the cytomegalovirus-associated TCR beta chains recognize cytomegalovirus antigens. Correlated functional status among segregating V segments might be attributable to linkage disequilibrium, but an unknown experimental factor could not be ruled out. Sequencing depth was assumed to be roughly uniform across donors in the presence/absence analyses, though that assumption may not hold. A cluster of highly shared sequence variants was judged likely to represent a technical artifact of the sequencing pipeline. In a later analysis, TCR association rates were found to vary across HLA loci, with the most associated TCRs seen for DRB1 alleles and the fewest for HLA-C alleles. Some IMGT-functional V segments, including TRBV6-2 and TRBV6-3, could not be told apart with the 87-base-pair reads, so those segments were excluded. According to a later analysis, parvovirus B19, influenza, CMV and Epstein-Barr virus appeared linked to several top co-occurrence clusters. In a later analysis, HLA-associated TCR beta chains showed more clonal expansion and lower generation probabilities than non-associated chains that were equally common. HLA typing was unavailable for some donors at each locus, so association tests used only the typed subset. Most CMV-associated TCR beta chains appeared to be HLA-restricted in a later analysis, and the HLA associations seemed to be driven largely by CMV exposure. In the study, some 160 TCR beta chains were listed as associated with cytomegalovirus.

Reading the germline V gene gives CDR1 SGHVS and CDR2 FNYEAQ. Relative to germline, V is missing 5 bases and J is missing 8 bases, with 10 bases of the junction outside any gene match. Reading from cysteine to phenylalanine, the CDR3 counts 15 amino acids. Only the CDR3 part of the read is kept: 45 bases, read in frame from the first base. In total, more than 500 healthy bone marrow donors made up the cohort. At the time of sampling, every cohort member was nominally healthy, though immune exposures that went unrecorded were likely present. The donor tested CMV seropositive and was one of the 289 seropositive cohort members. Every donor gave a peripheral blood sample, and the peripheral blood mononuclear cells from that sample were used for TCR beta sequencing. The Qiagen DNeasy Blood Extraction Kit was used to extract genomic DNA from the blood cell samples. Worth noting for this clone: Its specific antigen is unknown. Base-call qualities are not available, and no considerably larger clone is one nucleotide away.

The method behind the library was the immunoSEQ multiplex PCR assay. For the multiplex PCR, a mixture combining 60 forward primers for TCR Vbeta segments and 13 reverse primers for TCR Jbeta segments was used. Amplification of the CDR3 region of rearranged TCR beta genes was performed with a multiplex PCR assay on genomic DNA. The amplified TCR beta libraries were sequenced on the Illumina HiSeq System as 87-base-pair reads. Turning to the authors' computational methods: A later analysis counted tens of millions of unique TCR beta chains across the 650 to 800 repertoires, and some 12 million of these chains were shared by at least two donors. Raw reads were error-corrected and collapsed into unique sequences by a nearest-neighbor algorithm in which closely related sequences were merged to remove PCR and sequencing errors. To assign V, D and J gene segments, CDR3 sequences were aligned to IMGT reference sequences. For a sequence to be retained, a match of at least six nucleotides was required to both a V gene segment and a J gene segment. A rearrangement was called productive if the CDR3 had no stop codons and remained in frame with V and J, and every other rearrangement was called non-productive. Following IMGT convention, CDR3 was defined as the stretch from the second conserved V-encoded cysteine to the conserved J-encoded phenylalanine. The earlier analysis of about 590 of the donors excluded sequences that lacked an unambiguous match to a single V gene segment. An earlier analysis of some 610 of the donors called V segments functional above 56.7% productive rearrangements and segregating when the between-donor standard deviation exceeded 5%. To diagnose cytomegalovirus status from the catalog of TCR beta chain sequences, a statistical classification framework was built. V and J gene assignment, in a later analysis, came from comparing TCR nucleotide sequences with IMGT/GENE-DB human TR gene sequences. Using the TCRdist pipeline, a later analysis assigned CDR3 sequences along with most-parsimonious VDJ recombination scenarios. A later analysis defined each TCR beta chain by its CDR3 amino acid sequence plus V-gene family, and excluded reads lacking a unique V-gene family. To address suspected cross-contamination and a sequencing artifact, a later analysis removed roughly 580 highly shared, low-generation-probability nucleotide sequences. In a later analysis, a clonal expansion index for each public chain was calculated from normalized within-repertoire ranks of inferred template counts. In a later analysis, generation probabilities were computed using a VDJ recombination model fitted to out-of-frame rearrangements, and the results were checked against IGoR. A later analysis scored TCR-TCR, TCR-HLA and TCR-CMV co-occurrence with hypergeometric tests, applying a repertoire-size bias correction to TCR pairs. To estimate false discovery rates, a later analysis permuted the HLA or CMV assignments 20 times. A later analysis grouped co-occurring TCRs with DBSCAN, adding TCRdist sequence similarity when clustering within HLA-allele-positive subsets. Repertoires with fewer than 30,000 or more than 120,000 public chains were left out of co-occurrence clustering, as were five repertoires with anomalous nucleotide sharing. This immuneACCESS table, as held by TCRdb, lists in-frame sequences with V and J called but not all clones. Of the missing ones, under half trace to an unresolved V gene in checked studies; the others have no known cause. V and J calls and clone size are as listed in that table; D and trimming were resolved from the DNA. The sample table contains under 250,000 clones; only one count was recorded for approximately 80% of them. The top ten hold about 8% of the sample.

Sequenced sample: PBMCs. The receptor comes from a woman aged 60-70 years in good health and CMV-seropositive. The rearranged segments are TRBV7-6 and TRBJ1-4, with 8 middle bases fitting TRBD1. The DNA sequence is as follows: TGTGCCAGCAGCCCTAGGACAGGGATCGTAGAAAAACTGTTTTTT. Translation gives CASSPRTGIVEKLFF.